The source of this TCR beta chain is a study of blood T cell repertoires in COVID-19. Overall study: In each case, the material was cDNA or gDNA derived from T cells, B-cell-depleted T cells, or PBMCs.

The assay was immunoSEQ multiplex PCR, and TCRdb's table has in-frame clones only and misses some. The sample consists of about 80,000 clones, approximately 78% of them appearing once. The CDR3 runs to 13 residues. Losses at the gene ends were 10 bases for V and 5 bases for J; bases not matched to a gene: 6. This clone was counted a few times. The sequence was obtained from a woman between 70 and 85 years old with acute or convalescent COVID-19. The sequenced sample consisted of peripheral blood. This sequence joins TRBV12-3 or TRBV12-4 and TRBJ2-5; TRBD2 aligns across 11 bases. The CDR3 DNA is TGTGCCATCACTAGCGGGAGCAGGGAGACCCAGTACTTC. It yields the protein CAITSGSRETQYF.